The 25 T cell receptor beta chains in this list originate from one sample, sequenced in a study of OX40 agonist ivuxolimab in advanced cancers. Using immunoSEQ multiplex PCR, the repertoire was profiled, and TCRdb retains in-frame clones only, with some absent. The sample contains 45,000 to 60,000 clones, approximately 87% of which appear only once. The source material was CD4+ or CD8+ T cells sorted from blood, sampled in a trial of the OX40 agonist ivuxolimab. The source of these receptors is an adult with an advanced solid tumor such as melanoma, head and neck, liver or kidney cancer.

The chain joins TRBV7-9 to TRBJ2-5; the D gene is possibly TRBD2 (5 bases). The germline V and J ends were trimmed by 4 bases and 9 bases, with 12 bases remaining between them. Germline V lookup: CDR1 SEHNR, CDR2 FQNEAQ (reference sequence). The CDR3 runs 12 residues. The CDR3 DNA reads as TGTGCCAGCAGCTCAAGCGGTTTGGCCCAGTACTTC. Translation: CASSSSGLAQYF.

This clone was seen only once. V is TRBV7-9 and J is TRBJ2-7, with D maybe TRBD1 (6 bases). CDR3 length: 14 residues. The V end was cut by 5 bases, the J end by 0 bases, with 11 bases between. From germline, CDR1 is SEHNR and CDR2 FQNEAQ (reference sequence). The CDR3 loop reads CASSQTGHSYEQYF. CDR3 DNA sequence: TGTGCCAGCAGCCAAACAGGGCACTCCTACGAGCAGTACTTC.

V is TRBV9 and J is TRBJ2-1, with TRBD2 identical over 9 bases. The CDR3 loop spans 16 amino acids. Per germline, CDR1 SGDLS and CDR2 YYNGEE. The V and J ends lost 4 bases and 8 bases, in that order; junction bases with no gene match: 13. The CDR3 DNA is TGTGCCAGCAGCCCCGGTGTTAGCGGGAGAGACGATGAGCAGTTCTTC. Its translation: CASSPGVSGRDDEQFF.

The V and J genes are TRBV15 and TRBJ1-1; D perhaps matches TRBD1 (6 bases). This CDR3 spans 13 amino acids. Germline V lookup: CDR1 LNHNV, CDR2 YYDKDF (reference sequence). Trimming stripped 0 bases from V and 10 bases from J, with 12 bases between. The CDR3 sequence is CATSRDREGGAFF. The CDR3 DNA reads TGTGCCACCAGCAGAGATCGGGAGGGGGGAGCTTTCTTT.

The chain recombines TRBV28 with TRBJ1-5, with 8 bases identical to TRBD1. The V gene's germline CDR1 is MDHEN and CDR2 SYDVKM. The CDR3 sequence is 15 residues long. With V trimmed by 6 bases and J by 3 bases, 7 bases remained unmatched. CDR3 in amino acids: CASSAMDRANQPQHF. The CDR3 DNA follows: TGTGCCAGCAGCGCTATGGACAGGGCCAATCAGCCCCAGCATTTT. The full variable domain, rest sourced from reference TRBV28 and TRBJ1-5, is DVKVTQSSRYLVKRTGEKVFLECVQDMDHENMFWYRQDPGLGLRLIYFSYDVKMKEKGDIPEGYSVSREKKERFSLILESASTNQTSMYLCASSAMDRANQPQHFGDGTRLSIL.

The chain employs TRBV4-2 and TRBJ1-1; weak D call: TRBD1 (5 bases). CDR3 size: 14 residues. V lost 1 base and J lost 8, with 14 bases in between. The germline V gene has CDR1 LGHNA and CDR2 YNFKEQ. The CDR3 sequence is CASSQASGIVEAFF. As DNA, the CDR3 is TGTGCCAGCAGCCAAGCTTCAGGGATCGTCGAAGCTTTCTTT.

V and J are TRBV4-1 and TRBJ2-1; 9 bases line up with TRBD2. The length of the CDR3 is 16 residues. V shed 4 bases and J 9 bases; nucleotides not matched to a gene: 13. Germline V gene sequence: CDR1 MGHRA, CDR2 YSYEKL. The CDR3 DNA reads TGCGCCAGCAGCCCAATGCCCAGCGGGAGGACGGGTGAGCAGTTCTTC. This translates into CASSPMPSGRTGEQFF.

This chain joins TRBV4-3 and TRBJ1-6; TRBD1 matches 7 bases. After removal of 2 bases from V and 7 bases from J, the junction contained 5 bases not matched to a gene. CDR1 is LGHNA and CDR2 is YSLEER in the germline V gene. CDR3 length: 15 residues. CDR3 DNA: TGCGCCAGCAGCCAACATCGGGACAGCAATTCACCCCTCCACTTT. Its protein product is CASSQHRDSNSPLHF.

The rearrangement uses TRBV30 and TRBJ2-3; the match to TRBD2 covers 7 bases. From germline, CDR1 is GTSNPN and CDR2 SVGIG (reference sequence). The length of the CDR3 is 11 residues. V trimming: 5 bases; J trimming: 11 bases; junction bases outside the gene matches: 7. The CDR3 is CAWGAGVGQYF. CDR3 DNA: TGTGCCTGGGGTGCGGGAGTGGGGCAGTATTTT. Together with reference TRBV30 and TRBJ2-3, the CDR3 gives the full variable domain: SQTIHQWPATLVQPVGSPLSLECTVEGTSNPNLYWYRQAAGRGLQLLFYSVGIGQISSEVPQNLSASRPQDRQFILSSKKLLLSDSGFYLCAWGAGVGQYFGPGTRLTVL.

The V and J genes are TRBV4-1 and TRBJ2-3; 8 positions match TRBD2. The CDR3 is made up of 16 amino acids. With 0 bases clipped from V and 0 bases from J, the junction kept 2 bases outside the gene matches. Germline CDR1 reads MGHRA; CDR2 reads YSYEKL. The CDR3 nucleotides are TGCGCCAGCAGCCAAGAACTAGCGGCTAGCACAGATACGCAGTATTTT. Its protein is CASSQELAASTDTQYF.

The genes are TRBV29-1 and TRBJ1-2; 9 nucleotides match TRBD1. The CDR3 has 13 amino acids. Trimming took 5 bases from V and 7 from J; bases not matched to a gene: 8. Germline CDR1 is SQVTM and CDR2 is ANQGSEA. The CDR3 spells CSVTGGALSGYTF. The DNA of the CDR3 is TGCAGCGTTACAGGGGGCGCGCTCTCTGGCTACACCTTC.

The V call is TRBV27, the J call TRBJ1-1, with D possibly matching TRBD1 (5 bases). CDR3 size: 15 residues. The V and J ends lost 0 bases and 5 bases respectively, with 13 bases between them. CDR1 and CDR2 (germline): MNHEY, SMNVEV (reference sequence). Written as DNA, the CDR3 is TGTGCCAGCAGTTTATCGATGAAGTGGGGGACTGAAGCTTTCTTT. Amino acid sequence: CASSLSMKWGTEAFF.

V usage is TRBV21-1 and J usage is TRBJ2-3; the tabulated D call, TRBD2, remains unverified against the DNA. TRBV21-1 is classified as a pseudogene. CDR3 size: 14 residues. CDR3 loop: CASPPGGSTDTQYF. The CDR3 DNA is TGTGCCAGTCCCCCGGGGGGAAGCACAGATACGCAGTATTTT.

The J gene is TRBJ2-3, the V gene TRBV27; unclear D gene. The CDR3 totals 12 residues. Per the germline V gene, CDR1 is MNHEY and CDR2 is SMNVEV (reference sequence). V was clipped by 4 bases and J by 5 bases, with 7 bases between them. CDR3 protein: CASSSLVDTQYF. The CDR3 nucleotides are TGTGCCAGCAGTTCGCTAGTAGATACGCAGTATTTT.

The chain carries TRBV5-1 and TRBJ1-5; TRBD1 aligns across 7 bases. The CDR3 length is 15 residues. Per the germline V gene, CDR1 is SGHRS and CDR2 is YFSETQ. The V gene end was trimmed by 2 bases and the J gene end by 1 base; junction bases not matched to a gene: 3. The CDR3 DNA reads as TGCGCCAGCAGCTTACAGGGGATGAGCAATCAGCCCCAGCATTTT. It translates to CASSLQGMSNQPQHF.

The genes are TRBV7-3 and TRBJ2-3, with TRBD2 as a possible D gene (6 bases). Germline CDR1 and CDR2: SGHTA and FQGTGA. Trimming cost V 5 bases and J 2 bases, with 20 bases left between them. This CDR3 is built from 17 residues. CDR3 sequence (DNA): TGTGCCAGCAGCCTGAACCCCGGGGGTCAACTCACAGATACGCAGTATTTT. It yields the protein CASSLNPGGQLTDTQYF.

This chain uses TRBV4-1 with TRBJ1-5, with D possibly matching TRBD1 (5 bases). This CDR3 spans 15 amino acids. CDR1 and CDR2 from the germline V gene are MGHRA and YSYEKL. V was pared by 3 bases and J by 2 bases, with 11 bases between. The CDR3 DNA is TGCGCCAGCAGCCAGACCGACAGTGGCAATCAGCCCCAGCATTTT. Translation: CASSQTDSGNQPQHF.

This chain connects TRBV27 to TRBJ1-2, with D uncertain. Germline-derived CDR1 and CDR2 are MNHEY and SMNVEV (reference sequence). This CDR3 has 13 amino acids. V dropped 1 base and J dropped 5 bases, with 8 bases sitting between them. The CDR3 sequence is CASSLWAEYGYTF. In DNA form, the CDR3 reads TGTGCCAGCAGTTTATGGGCAGAATATGGCTACACCTTC.

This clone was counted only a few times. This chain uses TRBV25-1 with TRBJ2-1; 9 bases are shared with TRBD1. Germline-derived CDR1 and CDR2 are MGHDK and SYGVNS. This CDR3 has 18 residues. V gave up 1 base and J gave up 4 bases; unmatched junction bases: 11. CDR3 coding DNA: TGTGCCAGCAGTGAATCGACAGGGGGGGCTTTTGTGTACAATGAGCAGTTCTTC. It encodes CASSESTGGAFVYNEQFF.

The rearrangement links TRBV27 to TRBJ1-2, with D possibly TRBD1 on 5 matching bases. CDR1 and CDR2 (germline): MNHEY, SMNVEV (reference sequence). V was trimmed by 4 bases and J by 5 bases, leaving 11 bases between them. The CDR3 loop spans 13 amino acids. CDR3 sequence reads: CASSYGGGYGYTF. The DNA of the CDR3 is TGTGCCAGCAGTTACGGCGGGGGATATGGCTACACCTTC.

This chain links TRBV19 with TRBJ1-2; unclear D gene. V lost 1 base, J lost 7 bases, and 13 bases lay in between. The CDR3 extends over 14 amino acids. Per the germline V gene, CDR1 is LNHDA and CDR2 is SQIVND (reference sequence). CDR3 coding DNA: TGTGCCAGTAGTATAGGAGGTGTCGGGGTTGGCTACACCTTC. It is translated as CASSIGGVGVGYTF.

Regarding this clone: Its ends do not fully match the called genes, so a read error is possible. The CDR3, as DNA: TGCAGCGTGGAAGGGGGCGCGACTGAAGCTTTCTTT. Protein product: CSVEGGATEAFF. The chain combines TRBV29-1 with TRBJ1-1; TRBD1 aligns across 7 bases. The CDR3 length is 12 residues. Germline V lookup: CDR1 SQVTM, CDR2 ANQGSEA.

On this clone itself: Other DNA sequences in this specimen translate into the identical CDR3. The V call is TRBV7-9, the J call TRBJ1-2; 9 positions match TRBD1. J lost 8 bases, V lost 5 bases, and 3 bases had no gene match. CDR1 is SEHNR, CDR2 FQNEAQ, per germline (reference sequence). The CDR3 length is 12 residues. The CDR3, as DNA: TGTGCCAGCAGCCCTGGACAGGGGGGCTACACCTTC. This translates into CASSPGQGGYTF.

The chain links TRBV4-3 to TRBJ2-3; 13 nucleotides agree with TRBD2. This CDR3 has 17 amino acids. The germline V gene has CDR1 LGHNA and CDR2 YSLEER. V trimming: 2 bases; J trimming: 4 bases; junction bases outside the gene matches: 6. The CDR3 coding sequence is TGCGCCAGCAGCCAATTTACTAGCGGGAGGGATGCAGATACGCAGTATTTT. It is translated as CASSQFTSGRDADTQYF.

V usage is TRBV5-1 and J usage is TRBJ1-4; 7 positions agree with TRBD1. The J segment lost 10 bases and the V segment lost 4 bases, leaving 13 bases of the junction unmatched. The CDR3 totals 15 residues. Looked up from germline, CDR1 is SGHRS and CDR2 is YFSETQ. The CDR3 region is CASSLAQGGGGKLFF. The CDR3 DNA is TGCGCCAGCAGCCTGGCCCAAGGGGGCGGCGGAAAACTGTTTTTT.